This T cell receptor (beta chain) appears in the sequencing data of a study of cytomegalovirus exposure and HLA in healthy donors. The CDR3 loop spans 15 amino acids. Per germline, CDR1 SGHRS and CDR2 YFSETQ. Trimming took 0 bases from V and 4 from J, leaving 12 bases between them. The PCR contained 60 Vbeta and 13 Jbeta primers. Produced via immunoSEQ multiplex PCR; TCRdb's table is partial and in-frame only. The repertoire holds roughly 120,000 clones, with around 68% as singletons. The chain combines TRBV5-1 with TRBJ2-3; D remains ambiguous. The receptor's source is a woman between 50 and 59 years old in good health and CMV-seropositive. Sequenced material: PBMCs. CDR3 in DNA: TGCGCCAGCAGCTTGGAGGCGGTTGAATCAGATACGCAGTATTTT. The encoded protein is CASSLEAVESDTQYF.